Below are 32 T cell receptor beta chains sequenced from a single sample in a study of vaccination effects on CD4 cells after COVID-19. These TCRs' antigens remain unknown. The culture ran for 10 days, and then CD4+ T cells were isolated. Two-dose BNT162b2 or mRNA-1273 vaccination was given to participants. Only in-frame clones appear in the TCRdb table, and some are missing; sequencing was by immunoSEQ multiplex PCR. The profile covers tens of thousands of clones, with less than 80% appearing a single time and 2% to 3% taken by the ten largest. The input for sequencing was CD4+ T cells from PBMCs cultured without peptide, taken after COVID-19 vaccination. The receptors derive from a human donor who received a COVID-19 vaccine.

This clone occurred once. J is TRBJ2-4 and V is TRBV10-2; 9 nucleotides line up with TRBD1. Trimming at V came to 6 bases and at J to 0 bases, leaving 3 bases not matched to a gene. The CDR3 totals 15 residues. Germline CDR1 and CDR2: WSHSY and SAAADI. CDR3: CASRNRGQAKNIQYF. The CDR3 coding sequence is TGCGCCAGCAGGAACAGGGGGCAAGCCAAAAACATTCAGTACTTC.

This chain uses TRBV18 with TRBJ1-1; D might be TRBD1 (5 bases). In germline, CDR1 is KGHSH, CDR2 LQKENI. This CDR3 region has 16 residues. The V end lost 0 bases, the J end lost 1 base, and 12 bases lay between the germline ends. CDR3 protein: CASSPPGEGGNTEAFF. CDR3 DNA: TGTGCCAGCTCACCACCAGGGGAAGGAGGGAACACTGAAGCTTTCTTT.

The chain combines TRBV10-3 with TRBJ1-6; D unresolved. CDR3 length: 17 residues. Trimming left V 0 bases short and J 5 bases short, with 14 bases between. Per the germline V gene, CDR1 is ENHRY and CDR2 is SYGVKD. Here the CDR3 DNA reads TGTGCCATCAGTGAGTCCCAAAGCACGGCAGATAATTCACCCCTCCACTTT. This gives the protein CAISESQSTADNSPLHF.

This chain uses TRBV6-5 with TRBJ2-7, with D possibly matching TRBD1 (6 bases). The CDR3 is made up of 13 amino acids. Germline assignment: CDR1 MNHEY and CDR2 SVGAGI. V was trimmed by 6 bases and J by 1 base, leaving 10 bases between them. The chain's CDR3 is CASSRTASYEQYV. CDR3 DNA sequence: TGTGCCAGCAGCCGGACAGCTTCCTACGAGCAGTACGTC.

The chain carries TRBV5-1 and TRBJ2-2; no clear D gene. CDR3 size: 13 residues. Trimming took off 5 bases at V and 3 bases at J, with 8 bases between the two ends. Germline V gives CDR1 SGHRS, CDR2 YFSETQ. Here the CDR3 reads CASSKGHTGELFF. CDR3 bases: TGCGCCAGCAGTAAAGGTCACACCGGGGAGCTGTTTTTT.

This clone came up once. The chain combines TRBV7-2 with TRBJ1-2; possible D gene TRBD1, 6 bases. CDR3 size: 14 residues. The germline gives CDR1 SGHTA, CDR2 FQGNSA. The V and J ends lost 5 bases and 2 bases respectively, with 12 bases between them. This CDR3 reads CASSQYGGNYGYTF. CDR3 sequence (DNA): TGTGCCAGCAGCCAGTACGGGGGCAACTATGGCTACACCTTC.

This rearrangement joins TRBV10-3 to TRBJ2-7; 11 positions agree with TRBD1. The CDR3 extends over 14 amino acids. Trimming removed 6 bases from V and 3 bases from J; junction bases left unmatched: 4. From germline, CDR1 is ENHRY and CDR2 SYGVKD. The CDR3 sequence: CAISRTGGDYEQYV. The CDR3, as DNA: TGTGCCATCAGCCGGACAGGGGGCGACTACGAGCAGTACGTC.

This clone occurred once. The chain uses TRBV27 and TRBJ2-2; D may be TRBD1 (6 bases). The length of the CDR3 is 15 residues. With 7 bases removed from V and 3 bases from J, the gap between germline ends came to 15 bases. In germline, CDR1 is MNHEY, CDR2 SMNVEV (reference sequence). The CDR3 reads CASTWTASHTGELFF. The CDR3, as DNA: TGTGCCAGCACCTGGACAGCCTCGCACACCGGGGAGCTGTTTTTT.

This clone was observed a single time. The chain combines TRBV9 with TRBJ2-3; D is tentatively TRBD1 or TRBD2 (6 bases each). Germline CDR1 SGDLS, CDR2 YYNGEE. Trimming cost V 3 bases and J 5 bases, with 13 bases left between them. This CDR3 is built from 14 residues. CDR3 residues: CASSGVGGVDTQYF. The CDR3 DNA reads TGTGCCAGCAGCGGAGTGGGGGGCGTAGATACGCAGTATTTT. The full variable domain, completed using reference TRBV9 and TRBJ2-3, is DSGVTQTPKHLITATGQRVTLRCSPRSGDLSVYWYQQSLDQGLQFLIQYYNGEERAKGNILERFSAQQFPDLHSELNLSSLELGDSALYFCASSGVGGVDTQYFGPGTRLTVL.

This chain links TRBV5-1 with TRBJ1-5; D uncertain. Germline V gives CDR1 SGHRS, CDR2 YFSETQ. The CDR3 sequence is 15 residues long. Trimming took off 0 bases at V and 2 bases at J, with 9 bases between the two ends. The CDR3 DNA reads TGCGCCAGCAGCTTGGACGGCGGCGGCAATCAGCCCCAGCATTTT. It specifies CASSLDGGGNQPQHF.

This clone is a singleton in its sample. The J gene is TRBJ1-1, the V gene TRBV6-5, with TRBD1 matching 7 bases. The CDR3 is 14 amino acids. Germline V lookup: CDR1 MNHEY, CDR2 SVGAGI. The junction had 7 bases not matched to a gene; V was cut back by 6 bases and J by 3 bases. The CDR3: CASSTGVGDTEAFF. As DNA, the CDR3 is TGTGCCAGCAGCACAGGGGTCGGGGACACTGAAGCTTTCTTT.

This chain connects TRBV7-9 to TRBJ1-2, with D uncertain. From germline, CDR1 is SEHNR and CDR2 FQNEAQ (reference sequence). Trimming removed 2 bases from V and 4 bases from J, with 8 bases in between. The CDR3 covers 13 residues. The CDR3 region has the DNA TGTGCCAGCAGCTTAAGGGAATTCTATGGCTACACCTTC. Its translation: CASSLREFYGYTF.

This rearrangement joins TRBV9 to TRBJ2-3; TRBD1 might be the D (5 bases). This CDR3 has 13 amino acids. Germline CDR1 reads SGDLS; CDR2 reads YYNGEE. The V gene lost 2 bases and the J gene lost 4 bases, with 8 bases spanning the gap. CDR3 in DNA: TGTGCCAGCAGCGTCGACAGTCCAGATACGCAGTATTTT. This sequence encodes CASSVDSPDTQYF.

This chain uses TRBV14 with TRBJ1-1; 7 bases line up with TRBD1. The CDR3 sequence is 15 residues long. V was pared by 2 bases and J by 1 base, with 4 bases of the junction left unmatched. Looked up from germline, CDR1 is SGHDN and CDR2 is FVKESK. As DNA, the CDR3 is TGTGCCAGCAGCCAATATTGGACAGGGAACACTGAAGCTTTCTTT. It yields the protein CASSQYWTGNTEAFF.

The V gene is TRBV24-1, the J gene TRBJ1-1, with a possible D match to TRBD1 (6 bases). Trimming removed 2 bases from V and 10 bases from J, with 16 bases in between. Per germline, CDR1 KGHDR and CDR2 SFDVKD. The CDR3 runs 14 residues. The CDR3: CATSDSGAGKRAFF. The CDR3 nucleotides are TGTGCCACCAGTGATTCGGGGGCGGGAAAGAGAGCTTTCTTT.

This clone was found once. This chain links TRBV29-1 with TRBJ2-6; no definite D call. This CDR3 is 12 amino acids long. Trimming pared 3 bases from V and 1 base from J, leaving 1 base between. Germline V gene data show CDR1 as SQVTM and CDR2 as ANQGSEA. This CDR3 reads CSVESGANVLTF. DNA for the CDR3: TGCAGCGTTGAGTCTGGGGCCAACGTCCTGACTTTC. Complete variable domain (other parts from reference TRBV29-1 and TRBJ2-6): SAVISQKPSRDICQRGTSLTIQCQVDSQVTMMFWYRQQPGQSLTLIATANQGSEATYESGFVIDKFPISRPNLTFSTLTVSNMSPEDSSIYLCSVESGANVLTFGAGSRLTVL.

This clone turned up a few times. The chain links TRBV19 to TRBJ1-1, with TRBD1 as a possible D gene (5 bases). CDR1 LNHDA and CDR2 SQIVND come from the germline V gene (reference sequence). This CDR3 has 14 amino acids. V shed 10 bases and J shed 4 bases, with 19 bases lying between them. The CDR3 loop is CATTSWVGGTEAFF. The CDR3 coding sequence is TGTGCCACTACCAGCTGGGTTGGGGGCACTGAAGCTTTCTTT.

This clone was seen a single time. V usage is TRBV6-5 and J usage is TRBJ1-6, with D possibly matching TRBD1 (5 bases). The CDR3 sequence is 15 residues long. Germline CDR1 reads MNHEY; CDR2 reads SVGAGI. Trimming removed 7 bases at V and 8 bases at J, with 18 bases between. CDR3 protein: CASTLGGRWDSPLHF. As DNA, the CDR3 is TGTGCCAGCACCCTCGGGGGACGTTGGGATTCACCCCTCCACTTT.

This rearrangement joins TRBV6-5 to TRBJ2-1; D gene ambiguous. The CDR3 sequence is 12 residues long. Trimming left V 6 bases short and J 2 bases short, with 5 bases between. Germline V gene lookup returns CDR1 MNHEY and CDR2 SVGAGI. CDR3 region: CASSHTYNEQFF. The DNA of the CDR3 is TGTGCCAGCAGCCACACCTACAATGAGCAGTTCTTC.

The CDR3 here is CASSDQGEKLFF. The CDR3 coding sequence is TGCGCCAGCAGCGACCAGGGTGAAAAACTGTTTTTT. V gene TRBV10-1 combines with J gene TRBJ1-4; TRBD1 might be the D (5 bases). Germline loops: CDR1 WNHNN, CDR2 SYGVQD (reference sequence). Trimming took 6 bases from V and 7 from J, leaving 9 bases between them. This CDR3 is built from 12 residues.

There are a few counts of this clone. The gene calls are TRBV2 and TRBJ2-5, with D perhaps given as TRBD1 or TRBD2 (5 bases each). The CDR3 is 15 residues long. CDR1 and CDR2 (germline): SNHLY, FYNNEI. Trimming removed 7 bases from V and 4 bases from J, with 19 bases in between. CDR3 amino acids: CASTPTRDPRETQYF. The CDR3 DNA follows: TGTGCCAGCACTCCAACCCGGGACCCCAGAGAGACCCAGTACTTC.

The chain carries TRBV29-1 and TRBJ2-5; perhaps TRBD1 as D (6 bases). CDR1 SQVTM and CDR2 ANQGSEA come from the germline V gene. V lost 7 bases, J lost 1 base, and 10 bases lay in between. The CDR3 loop spans 12 amino acids. The CDR3 sequence: CSARGPQETQYF. Here the CDR3 DNA reads TGCAGCGCCAGGGGACCCCAAGAGACCCAGTACTTC.

This clone was recorded only once. Other DNA sequences within the sample encode an identical CDR3. This chain uses TRBV7-8 with TRBJ2-3; D gene ambiguous. V lost 1 base, J lost 4 bases, and 6 bases lay in between. Germline V gene data show CDR1 as SGHVS and CDR2 as FQNEAQ. The length of the CDR3 is 13 residues. DNA for the CDR3: TGTGCCAGCAGCTTAGTTCCGGCAGATACGCAGTATTTT. It codes for CASSLVPADTQYF.

The chain combines TRBV9 with TRBJ2-1; 10 bases are a match to TRBD2. Germline V lookup: CDR1 SGDLS, CDR2 YYNGEE. There are 16 residues in the CDR3. J was trimmed by 8 bases and V by 0 bases; bases with no gene match: 8. In DNA form, the CDR3 reads TGTGCCAGCAGCGTAGGTCTAGCGGGGGCCTGGCATGAGCAGTTCTTC. This gives the protein CASSVGLAGAWHEQFF.

The V and J genes are TRBV18 and TRBJ1-5; D is unclear. Trimming stripped 3 bases from V and 2 bases from J, with 8 bases between. Germline V CDR1 and CDR2: KGHSH, LQKENI. The CDR3 spans 14 residues. CDR3 nucleotide sequence: TGTGCCAGCTCACCGTCCAGGCGCAATCAGCCCCAGCATTTT. The encoded protein is CASSPSRRNQPQHF.

The J gene is TRBJ1-3, the V gene TRBV7-2; D gene ambiguous. Germline CDR1 is SGHTA and CDR2 is FQGNSA. The ends were cut back, 2 bases at V and 1 base at J, with 12 bases in the middle. CDR3 length: 16 amino acids. CDR3 in DNA: TGTGCCAGCAGCTTATCCGGCGGGGTATCTGGAAACACCATATATTTT. As protein: CASSLSGGVSGNTIYF. Complete variable domain (other parts from reference TRBV7-2 and TRBJ1-3): GAGVSQSPSNKVTEKGKDVELRCDPISGHTALYWYRQSLGQGLEFLIYFQGNSAPDKSGLPSDRFSAERTGGSVSTLTIQRTQQEDSAVYLCASSLSGGVSGNTIYFGEGSWLTVV.

In DNA form, the CDR3 reads TGTGCCACCAGTGATTTCCTCCTAACTGGGGATGAGCAGTTCTTC. It specifies CATSDFLLTGDEQFF. The rearrangement uses TRBV24-1 and TRBJ2-1; the D is unclear. The V end lost 1 base, the J end lost 8 bases, and 14 bases lay between the germline ends. The CDR3 runs 15 residues. Looked up from germline, CDR1 is KGHDR and CDR2 is SFDVKD.

This chain uses TRBV3-1 (or the pseudogene TRBV3-2) with TRBJ1-6, with D possibly matching TRBD1 (5 bases). This CDR3 has 16 residues. V shed 2 bases and J shed 7 bases, with 15 bases lying between them. Germline CDR1 reads LGHDT; CDR2 reads YNNKEL (reference sequence). The chain's CDR3 is CASSQNLGQFNSPLHF. The DNA of the CDR3 is TGTGCCAGCAGCCAAAATTTGGGGCAGTTCAATTCACCCCTCCACTTT.

The rearrangement links TRBV19 to TRBJ2-3; 10 bases are a match to TRBD2. The V gene's germline CDR1 is LNHDA and CDR2 SQIVND (reference sequence). The junction had 2 bases not matched to a gene; V was cut back by 5 bases and J by 0 bases. The CDR3 has 15 residues. CDR3 loop: CASSSLAGSTDTQYF. CDR3 nucleotide sequence: TGTGCCAGTAGTTCACTAGCGGGGAGCACAGATACGCAGTATTTT.

The rearrangement links TRBV15 to TRBJ1-4, with unresolved D. The CDR3 has 15 amino acids. Germline V gene data show CDR1 as LNHNV and CDR2 as YYDKDF (reference sequence). Trimming cost V 0 bases and J 4 bases, with 9 bases left between them. CDR3 in DNA: TGTGCCACCAGCAGAGATCTCCGGGATAATGAAAAACTGTTTTTT. Its protein is CATSRDLRDNEKLFF.

This chain joins TRBV18 and TRBJ1-2; D is undetermined. V gave up 3 bases and J gave up 2 bases, with 10 bases separating them. Germline V gene lookup returns CDR1 KGHSH and CDR2 LQKENI. The CDR3 is 14 amino acids. CDR3 loop: CASSPGYENYGYTF. In nucleotides, the CDR3 is TGTGCCAGCTCACCCGGGTATGAGAACTATGGCTACACCTTC.

This sequence joins TRBV24-1 and TRBJ2-2; no reliable D call. This CDR3 comprises 13 residues. Trimming removed 9 bases at V and 4 bases at J, with 11 bases between. Germline V lookup: CDR1 KGHDR, CDR2 SFDVKD. The CDR3 nucleotides are TGTGCCACCTCGAGCAGACCCACCGGGGAGCTGTTTTTT. Translation gives CATSSRPTGELFF.